This T cell receptor (beta chain) is from a study of T cell changes during pregnancy in multiple sclerosis. The method was immunoSEQ multiplex PCR; TCRdb's version includes in-frame clones alone and lacks a portion of them. The sample records about 64,000 clones, 90% to 97% being singletons. CDR1 and CDR2 from the germline V gene are SQVTM and ANQGSEA. This CDR3 comprises 12 residues. V was cut by 7 bases and J by 5 bases, with 11 bases left in between. This chain connects TRBV29-1 to TRBJ2-2; TRBD2 might be the D (5 bases). The sample was CD8+ T cells from peripheral blood mononuclear cells, taken after pregnancy. The TCR sequence derives from a female donor with multiple sclerosis, enrolled in a pregnancy study. The chain's CDR3 is CSGAGWTGELFF. As DNA, the CDR3 is TGCAGCGGTGCGGGCTGGACCGGGGAGCTGTTTTTT.